This paragraph covers one T cell receptor beta chain sequence. Its specificity is unknown. The length of the CDR3 is 12 residues. Germline values: CDR1 KGHDR, CDR2 SFDVKD. The V and J ends lost 5 bases and 3 bases respectively, with 3 bases between them. Profiling relied on immunoSEQ multiplex PCR, and the TCRdb table lists in-frame clones only, not all of them. The repertoire consists of fewer than 300,000 clones, with approximately 95% occurring once and the leading ten covering less than 0.6%. This record belongs to a study of T cell responses to AZD1222 COVID-19 vaccine. Study findings and constraints: Clonal diversity was possibly underestimated, and white British individuals and females predominated among donors.

Source: peripheral blood, taken on day 0 of AZD1222 vaccination. The receptor comes from an adult in good health. V is TRBV24-1 and J is TRBJ2-2; D remains unclear. The CDR3: CATSGDTGELFF. In DNA form, the CDR3 reads TGTGCCACCAGTGGGGACACCGGGGAGCTGTTTTTT.